What follows is one T cell receptor (beta chain) and its context. Its antigen remains unidentified. Profiled with immunoSEQ multiplex PCR; TCRdb holds only in-frame clones, not every one. The sample gives 120,000 or so clones, around 94% of which show up once; around 0.022% is in the top ten. The record originates from a study of human thymus T cells. Points from the study as a whole: Apparent skewing of V and J gene usage characterized both thymic and blood repertoires. Related research examined unrelated individuals and reported that their thymic repertoires overlapped highly.

With V trimmed by 0 bases and J by 2 bases, 4 bases remained unmatched. CDR1 and CDR2 from the germline V gene are LGHNA and YSLEER. The CDR3 has 16 residues. The source of the thymus tissue was resections taken during corrective heart surgery. The donors were infants in Finland with congenital heart defects, otherwise immunologically healthy. The chain uses TRBV4-3 and TRBJ2-3; 8 bases fit TRBD1. The TCR comes from a boy less than two years old with a congenital heart defect but otherwise immunologically healthy. Sequencing used thymus tissue. In DNA, the CDR3 is TGCGCCAGCAGCCAAGAGGACAGGGAGGACACAGATACGCAGTATTTT. Translation gives CASSQEDREDTDTQYF.